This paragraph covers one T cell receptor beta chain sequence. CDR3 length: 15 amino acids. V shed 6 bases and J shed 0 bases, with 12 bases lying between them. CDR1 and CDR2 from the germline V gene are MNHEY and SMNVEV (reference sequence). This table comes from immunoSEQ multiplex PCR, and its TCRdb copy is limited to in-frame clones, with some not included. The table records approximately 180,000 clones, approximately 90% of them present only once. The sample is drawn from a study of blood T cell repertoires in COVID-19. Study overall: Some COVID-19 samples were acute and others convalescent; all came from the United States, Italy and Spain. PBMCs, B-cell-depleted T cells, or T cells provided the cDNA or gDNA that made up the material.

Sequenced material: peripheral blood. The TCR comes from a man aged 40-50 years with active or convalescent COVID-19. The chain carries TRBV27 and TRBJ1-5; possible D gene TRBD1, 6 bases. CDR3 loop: CASRVTGNSNQPQHF. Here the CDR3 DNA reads TGTGCCAGCAGGGTAACAGGGAATAGCAATCAGCCCCAGCATTTT.